Given below is one T cell receptor beta chain in context. Only in-frame clones appear in the TCRdb table, and some are missing; sequencing was by immunoSEQ multiplex PCR. The repertoire has 65,000 to 90,000 clones, less than 99% of them found once; the top ten carry around 0.22%. These data come from a study of technical replicates of blood from several donors. The clonotype comes from a human donor in good health. The sample taken for sequencing was T cells isolated from PBMCs.

In DNA form, the CDR3 reads TGTGCCAGCAGGAGACAGGGGTGGAGCGGGGAGCTGTTTTTT. Translating gives CASRRQGWSGELFF. V usage is TRBV6-5 and J usage is TRBJ2-2; 8 bases match TRBD1. Germline V lookup: CDR1 MNHEY, CDR2 SVGAGI. The CDR3 is made up of 14 amino acids. V shed 6 bases, J shed 7 bases, and the junction held 7 bases outside the gene matches.